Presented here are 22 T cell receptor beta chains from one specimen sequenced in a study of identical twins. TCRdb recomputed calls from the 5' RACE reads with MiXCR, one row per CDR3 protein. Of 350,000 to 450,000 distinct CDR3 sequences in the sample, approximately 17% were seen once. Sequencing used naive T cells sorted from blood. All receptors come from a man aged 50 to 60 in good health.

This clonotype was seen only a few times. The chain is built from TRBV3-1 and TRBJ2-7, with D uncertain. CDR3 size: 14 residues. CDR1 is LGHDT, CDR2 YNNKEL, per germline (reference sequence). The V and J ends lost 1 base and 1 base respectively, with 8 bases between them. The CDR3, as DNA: TGTGCCAGCAGCCAAGTGGGAAGATCCTACGAGCAGTACTTC. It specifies CASSQVGRSYEQYF.

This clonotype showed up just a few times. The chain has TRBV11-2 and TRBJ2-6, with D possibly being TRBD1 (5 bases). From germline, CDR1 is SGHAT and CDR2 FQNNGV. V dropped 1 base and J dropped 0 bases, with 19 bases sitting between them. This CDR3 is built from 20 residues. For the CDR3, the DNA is TGTGCCAGCAGCTTAGTAGGGTCTGCAGGGTGGAGCTCTGGGGCCAACGTCCTGACTTTC. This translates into CASSLVGSAGWSSGANVLTF.

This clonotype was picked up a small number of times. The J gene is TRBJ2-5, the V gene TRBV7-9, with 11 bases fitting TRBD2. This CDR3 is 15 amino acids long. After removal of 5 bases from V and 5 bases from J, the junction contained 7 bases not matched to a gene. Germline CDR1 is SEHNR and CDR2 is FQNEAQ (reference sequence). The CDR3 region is CASSLTSGGTETQYF. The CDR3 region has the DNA TGTGCCAGCAGCCTAACTAGCGGGGGAACGGAGACCCAGTACTTC.

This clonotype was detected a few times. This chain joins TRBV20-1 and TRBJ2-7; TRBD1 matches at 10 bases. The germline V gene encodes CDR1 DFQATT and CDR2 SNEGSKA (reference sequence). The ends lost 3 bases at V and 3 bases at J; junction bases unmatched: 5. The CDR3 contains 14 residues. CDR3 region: CSARRTGGLYEQYF. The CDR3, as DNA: TGCAGTGCTAGGAGGACAGGGGGGCTCTACGAGCAGTACTTC.

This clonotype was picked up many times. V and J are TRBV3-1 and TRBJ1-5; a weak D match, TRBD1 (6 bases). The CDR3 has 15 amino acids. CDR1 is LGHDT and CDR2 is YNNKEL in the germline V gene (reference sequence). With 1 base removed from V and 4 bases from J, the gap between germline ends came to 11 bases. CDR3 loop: CASSQVLGANQPQHF. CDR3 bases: TGTGCCAGCAGCCAAGTGCTGGGGGCTAATCAGCCCCAGCATTTT.

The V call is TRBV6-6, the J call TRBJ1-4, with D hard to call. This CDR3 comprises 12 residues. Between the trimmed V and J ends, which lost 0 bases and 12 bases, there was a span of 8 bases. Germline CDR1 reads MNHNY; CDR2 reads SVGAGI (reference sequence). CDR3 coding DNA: TGTGCCAGCAGTTACTCGCTTTACCAACTGTTTTTT. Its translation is CASSYSLYQLFF.

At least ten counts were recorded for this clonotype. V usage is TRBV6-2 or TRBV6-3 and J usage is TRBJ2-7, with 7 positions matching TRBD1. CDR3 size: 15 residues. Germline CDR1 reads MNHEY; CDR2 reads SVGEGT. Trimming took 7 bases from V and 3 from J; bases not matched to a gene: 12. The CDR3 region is CASTQRQGGIYEQYF. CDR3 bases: TGTGCCAGCACCCAAAGACAGGGTGGTATCTACGAGCAGTACTTC.

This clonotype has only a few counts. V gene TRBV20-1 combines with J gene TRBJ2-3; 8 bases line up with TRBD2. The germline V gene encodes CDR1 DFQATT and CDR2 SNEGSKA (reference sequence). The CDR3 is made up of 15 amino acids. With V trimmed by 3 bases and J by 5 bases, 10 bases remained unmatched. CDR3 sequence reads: CSARARGGRIDTQYF. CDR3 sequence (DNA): TGCAGTGCTAGGGCACGGGGCGGGAGGATAGATACGCAGTATTTT.

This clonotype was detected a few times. CDR3 sequence reads: CASSQDRTSGSETQYF. The DNA for the CDR3 is TGTGCCAGCAGCCAAGATCGTACTAGCGGGAGTGAGACCCAGTACTTC. The chain is built from TRBV4-2 and TRBJ2-5, with TRBD2 matching over 11 bases. Germline-derived CDR1 and CDR2 are LGHNA and YNFKEQ. This CDR3 spans 16 amino acids. J gave up 5 bases and V 0 bases, and 5 bases lay outside the gene matches.

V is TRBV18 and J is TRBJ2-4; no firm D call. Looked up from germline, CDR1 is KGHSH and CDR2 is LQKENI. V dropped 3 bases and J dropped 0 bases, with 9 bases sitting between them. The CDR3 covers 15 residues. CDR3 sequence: CASSPQARAKNIQYF. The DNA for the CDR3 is TGTGCCAGCTCACCCCAGGCTAGAGCCAAAAACATTCAGTACTTC.

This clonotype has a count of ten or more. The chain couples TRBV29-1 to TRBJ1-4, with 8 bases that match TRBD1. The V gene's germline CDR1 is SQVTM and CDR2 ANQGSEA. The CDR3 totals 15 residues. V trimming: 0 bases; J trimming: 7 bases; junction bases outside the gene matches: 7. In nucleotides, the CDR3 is TGCAGCGTTGAAGATTCGCAGGGGGCGCGTGAAAAACTGTTTTTT. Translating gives CSVEDSQGAREKLFF.

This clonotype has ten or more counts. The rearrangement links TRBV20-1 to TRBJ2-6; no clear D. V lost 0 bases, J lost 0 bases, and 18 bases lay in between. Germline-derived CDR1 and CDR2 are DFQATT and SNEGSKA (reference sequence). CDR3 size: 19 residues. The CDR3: CSARDLTQADFSGANVLTF. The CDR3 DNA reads TGCAGTGCTAGAGATCTAACGCAGGCGGATTTCTCTGGGGCCAACGTCCTGACTTTC.

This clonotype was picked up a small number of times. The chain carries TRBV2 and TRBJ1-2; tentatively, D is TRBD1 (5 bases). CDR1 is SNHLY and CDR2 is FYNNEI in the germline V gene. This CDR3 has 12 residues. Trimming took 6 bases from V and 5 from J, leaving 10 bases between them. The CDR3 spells CASRAGLYGYTF. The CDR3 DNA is TGTGCCAGCAGAGCAGGGTTATATGGCTACACCTTC.

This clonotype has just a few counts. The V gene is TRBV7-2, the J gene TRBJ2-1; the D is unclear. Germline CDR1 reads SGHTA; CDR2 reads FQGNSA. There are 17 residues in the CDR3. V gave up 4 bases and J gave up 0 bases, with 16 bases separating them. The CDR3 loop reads CASSSRPPTSSYNEQFF. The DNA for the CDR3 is TGTGCCAGCAGCTCAAGACCGCCAACAAGCTCCTACAATGAGCAGTTCTTC.

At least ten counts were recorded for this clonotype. The chain's CDR3 is CASSAPIRGIAFF. CDR3 sequence (DNA): TGTGCCAGCAGTGCCCCTATCAGGGGTATTGCTTTCTTT. The rearrangement links TRBV25-1 to TRBJ1-1; D may be TRBD1 (6 bases). V was pared by 4 bases and J by 11 bases, with 17 bases between. This CDR3 comprises 13 residues. CDR1 and CDR2 (germline): MGHDK, SYGVNS.

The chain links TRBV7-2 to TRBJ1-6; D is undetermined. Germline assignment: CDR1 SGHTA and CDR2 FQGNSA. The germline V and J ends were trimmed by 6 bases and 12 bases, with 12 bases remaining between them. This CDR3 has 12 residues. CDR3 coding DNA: TGTGCCAGCAGGCCATCCTCTCAACCCCTCCACTTT. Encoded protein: CASRPSSQPLHF.

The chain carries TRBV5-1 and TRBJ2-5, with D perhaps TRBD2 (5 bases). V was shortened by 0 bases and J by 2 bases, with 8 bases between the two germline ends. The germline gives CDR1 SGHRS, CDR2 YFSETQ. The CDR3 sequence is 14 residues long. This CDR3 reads CASSLGRTQETQYF. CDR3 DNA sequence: TGCGCCAGCAGCTTGGGCCGGACTCAAGAGACCCAGTACTTC.

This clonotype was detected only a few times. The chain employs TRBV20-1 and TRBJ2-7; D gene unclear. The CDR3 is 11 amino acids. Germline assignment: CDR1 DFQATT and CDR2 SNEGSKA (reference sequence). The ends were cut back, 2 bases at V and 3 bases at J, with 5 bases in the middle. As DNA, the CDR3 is TGCAGTGCTAGAAAGTACTACGAGCAGTACTTC. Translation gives CSARKYYEQYF.

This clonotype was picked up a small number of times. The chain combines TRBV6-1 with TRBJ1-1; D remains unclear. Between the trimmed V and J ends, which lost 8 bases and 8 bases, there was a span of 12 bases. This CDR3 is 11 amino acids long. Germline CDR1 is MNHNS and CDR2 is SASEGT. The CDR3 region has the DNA TGTGCCAGCGTGGAGGCAACCGAAGCTTTCTTT. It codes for CASVEATEAFF.

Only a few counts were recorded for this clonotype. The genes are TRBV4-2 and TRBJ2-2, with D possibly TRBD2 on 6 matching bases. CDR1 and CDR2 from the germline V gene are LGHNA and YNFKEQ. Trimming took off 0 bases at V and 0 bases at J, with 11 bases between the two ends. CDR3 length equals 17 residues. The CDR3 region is CASSQEWDFSNTGELFF. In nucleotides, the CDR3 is TGTGCCAGCAGCCAAGAATGGGACTTCTCGAACACCGGGGAGCTGTTTTTT.

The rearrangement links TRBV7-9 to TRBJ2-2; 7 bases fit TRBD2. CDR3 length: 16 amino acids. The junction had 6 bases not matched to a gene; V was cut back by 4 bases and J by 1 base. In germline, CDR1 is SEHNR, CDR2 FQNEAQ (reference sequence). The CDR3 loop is CASSSSGGGNTGELFF. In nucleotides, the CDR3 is TGTGCCAGCAGCTCGAGCGGCGGGGGGAACACCGGGGAGCTGTTTTTT.

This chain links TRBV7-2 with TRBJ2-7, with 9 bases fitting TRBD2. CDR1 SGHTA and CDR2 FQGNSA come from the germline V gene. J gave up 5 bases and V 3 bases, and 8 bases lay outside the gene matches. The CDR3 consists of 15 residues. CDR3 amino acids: CASSFFGSGGDEQYF. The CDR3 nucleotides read TGTGCCAGCAGCTTCTTTGGTAGCGGGGGCGACGAGCAGTACTTC.